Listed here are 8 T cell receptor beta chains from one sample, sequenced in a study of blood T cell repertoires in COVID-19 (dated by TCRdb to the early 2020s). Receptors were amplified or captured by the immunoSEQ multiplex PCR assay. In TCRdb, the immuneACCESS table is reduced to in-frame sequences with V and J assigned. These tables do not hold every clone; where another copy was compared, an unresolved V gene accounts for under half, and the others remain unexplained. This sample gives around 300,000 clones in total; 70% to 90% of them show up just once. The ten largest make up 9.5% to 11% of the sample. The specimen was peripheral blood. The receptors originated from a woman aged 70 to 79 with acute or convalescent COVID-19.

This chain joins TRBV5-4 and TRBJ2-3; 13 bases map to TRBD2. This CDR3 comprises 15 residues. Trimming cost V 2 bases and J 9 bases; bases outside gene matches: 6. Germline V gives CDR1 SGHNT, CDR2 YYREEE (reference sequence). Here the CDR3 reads CASSFGLAGEGTQYF. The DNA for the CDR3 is TGTGCCAGCAGCTTCGGACTAGCGGGGGAAGGAACGCAGTATTTT. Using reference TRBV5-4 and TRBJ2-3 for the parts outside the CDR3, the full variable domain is ETGVTQSPTHLIKTRGQQVTLRCSSQSGHNTVSWYQQALGQGPQFIFQYYREEENGRGNFPPRFSGLQFPNYSSELNVNALELDDSALYLCASSFGLAGEGTQYFGPGTRLTVL.

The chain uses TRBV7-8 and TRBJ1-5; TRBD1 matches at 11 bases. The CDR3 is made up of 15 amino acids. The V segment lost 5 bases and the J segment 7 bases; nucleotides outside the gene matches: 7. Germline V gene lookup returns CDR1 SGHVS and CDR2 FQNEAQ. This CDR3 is CASSLGQGAGQPQHF. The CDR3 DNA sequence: TGTGCCAGCAGCCTAGGACAGGGGGCAGGACAGCCCCAGCATTTT. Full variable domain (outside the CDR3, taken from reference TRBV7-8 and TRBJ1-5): GAGVSQSPRYKVAKRGQDVALRCDPISGHVSLFWYQQALGQGPEFLTYFQNEAQLDKSGLPSDRFFAERPEGSVSTLKIQRTQQEDSAVYLCASSLGQGAGQPQHFGDGTRLSIL.

CDR3 in DNA: TGTGCCATCACCGACAGGGAAAGAGAGCAGTACTTC. Its translation is CAITDREREQYF. The chain uses TRBV10-3 and TRBJ2-7, with TRBD1 matching over 7 bases. Germline V gives CDR1 ENHRY, CDR2 SYGVKD. The CDR3 runs 12 residues. The ends lost 7 bases at V and 7 bases at J; junction bases unmatched: 7.

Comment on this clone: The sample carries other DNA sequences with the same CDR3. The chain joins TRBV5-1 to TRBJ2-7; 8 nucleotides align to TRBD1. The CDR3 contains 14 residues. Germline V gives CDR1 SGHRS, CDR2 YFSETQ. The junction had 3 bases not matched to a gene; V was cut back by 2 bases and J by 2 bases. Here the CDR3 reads CASSLTGGTYEQYF. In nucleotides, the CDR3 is TGCGCCAGCAGCTTAACAGGGGGGACCTACGAGCAGTACTTC.

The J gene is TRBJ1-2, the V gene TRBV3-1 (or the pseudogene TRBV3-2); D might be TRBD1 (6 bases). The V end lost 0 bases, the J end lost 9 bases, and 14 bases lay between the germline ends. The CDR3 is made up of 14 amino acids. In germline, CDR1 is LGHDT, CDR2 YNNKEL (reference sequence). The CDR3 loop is CASSQDRQARSYTF. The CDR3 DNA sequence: TGTGCCAGCAGCCAAGATAGACAGGCGAGAAGCTACACCTTC.

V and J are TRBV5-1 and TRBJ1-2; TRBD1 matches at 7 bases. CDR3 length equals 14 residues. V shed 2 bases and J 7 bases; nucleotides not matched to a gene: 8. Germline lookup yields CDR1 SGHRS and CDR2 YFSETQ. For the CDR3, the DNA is TGCGCCAGCAGCTTTCACGGGACAGAGACTGGCTACACCTTC. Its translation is CASSFHGTETGYTF.

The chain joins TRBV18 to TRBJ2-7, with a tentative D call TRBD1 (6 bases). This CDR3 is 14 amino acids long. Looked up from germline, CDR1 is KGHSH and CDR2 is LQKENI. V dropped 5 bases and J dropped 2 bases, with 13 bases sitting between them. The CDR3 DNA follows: TGTGCCAGCTCAGCCGGGACACTGACCTACGAGCAGTACTTC. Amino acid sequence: CASSAGTLTYEQYF.

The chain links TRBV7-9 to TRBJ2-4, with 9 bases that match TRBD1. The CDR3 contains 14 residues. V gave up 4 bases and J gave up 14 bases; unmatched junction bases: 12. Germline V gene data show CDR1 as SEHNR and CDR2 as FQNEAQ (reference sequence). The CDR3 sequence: CASSSRQGEDLKYF. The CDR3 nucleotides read TGTGCCAGCAGCTCTCGACAGGGGGAAGATTTAAAGTACTTC.